What follows are 28 T cell receptor beta chains derived from one specimen sequenced in a study of OX40 agonist ivuxolimab in advanced cancers. TCRdb's table, derived via immunoSEQ multiplex PCR, lists solely in-frame clones and lacks some. This table holds approximately 24,000 clones, about 77% found once. The source material was CD4+ or CD8+ T cells sorted from blood, sampled in a trial of the OX40 agonist ivuxolimab. The receptors were sampled from an adult with an advanced solid tumor such as melanoma, head and neck, liver or kidney cancer.

V is TRBV30 and J is TRBJ2-5; D is unclear. This CDR3 is 12 amino acids long. Germline V lookup: CDR1 GTSNPN, CDR2 SVGIG (reference sequence). V was pared by 0 bases and J by 8 bases, with 10 bases between. The CDR3 bases are TGTGCCTGGAGTGTACTCGCTTTTACCCAGTACTTC. Translated, it gives CAWSVLAFTQYF.

V is TRBV7-8 and J is TRBJ2-7; 9 bases match TRBD2. The CDR3 has 16 amino acids. The V and J ends lost 5 bases and 6 bases, in that order; junction bases with no gene match: 14. Germline V gene lookup returns CDR1 SGHVS and CDR2 FQNEAQ. DNA of the CDR3: TGTGCCAGCAGCGCCGTGGGGGGGGCTAGCGGGACCGAGCAGTACTTC. Its protein product is CASSAVGGASGTEQYF. Drawing the rest from reference TRBV7-8 and TRBJ2-7, the complete variable domain is GAGVSQSPRYKVAKRGQDVALRCDPISGHVSLFWYQQALGQGPEFLTYFQNEAQLDKSGLPSDRFFAERPEGSVSTLKIQRTQQEDSAVYLCASSAVGGASGTEQYFGPGTRLTVT.

The chain has TRBV29-1 and TRBJ2-6; 10 bases match TRBD1. There are 15 residues in the CDR3. Trimming took 6 bases from V and 2 from J; bases not matched to a gene: 4. Germline V CDR1 and CDR2: SQVTM, ANQGSEA. CDR3: CSVSGQGTGANVLTF. In DNA, the CDR3 is TGCAGCGTATCGGGACAGGGGACTGGGGCCAACGTCCTGACTTTC.

The chain is built from TRBV9 and TRBJ2-7, with a possible D match to TRBD2 (7 bases). This CDR3 is built from 17 residues. Trimming took off 8 bases at V and 3 bases at J, with 27 bases between the two ends. The germline V gene encodes CDR1 SGDLS and CDR2 YYNGEE. The CDR3 bases are TGTGCCAGTCCCCTTCATTTCGTGAAGGGGGGGGGCTACGAGCAGTACTTC. It yields the protein CASPLHFVKGGGYEQYF.

CDR3 region: CASSFPGGSGGYTF. In DNA, the CDR3 is TGTGCCAGCAGTTTTCCAGGGGGCTCAGGGGGCTACACCTTC. The genes are TRBV28 and TRBJ1-2, with 8 bases that match TRBD1. The J segment lost 8 bases and the V segment lost 3 bases, leaving 8 bases of the junction unmatched. Germline V gene data show CDR1 as MDHEN and CDR2 as SYDVKM. The CDR3 has 14 amino acids.

This chain connects TRBV7-2 to TRBJ2-7; the match to TRBD2 covers 8 bases. V lost 1 base, J lost 4 bases, and 3 bases stayed unmatched. This CDR3 is 14 amino acids long. Per germline, CDR1 SGHTA and CDR2 FQGNSA. CDR3 in amino acids: CASSLGLAGYEQYF. CDR3 sequence (DNA): TGTGCCAGCAGCTTAGGCCTAGCGGGTTACGAGCAGTACTTC.

This clone showed up just a few times. The chain couples TRBV4-2 to TRBJ1-6; possibly TRBD1 for D (5 bases). V lost 1 base to trimming and J lost 9 bases, with 13 bases between them. Germline V gene lookup returns CDR1 LGHNA and CDR2 YNFKEQ. The CDR3 covers 15 residues. The CDR3, as DNA: TGTGCCAGCAGCCAAGGGGGACTCCGATTTTCACCCCTCCACTTT. Translating gives CASSQGGLRFSPLHF.

V usage is TRBV11-2 and J usage is TRBJ2-2, with D unresolved. The length of the CDR3 is 15 residues. Germline lookup yields CDR1 SGHAT and CDR2 FQNNGV. The V end lost 5 bases, the J end lost 7 bases, and 17 bases lay between the germline ends. The chain's CDR3 is CASSPFRVGGGELFF. CDR3 coding DNA: TGTGCCAGCAGCCCTTTTCGGGTTGGCGGCGGGGAGCTGTTTTTT. The full variable domain, its missing parts supplied by reference TRBV11-2 and TRBJ2-2, is EAGVAQSPRYKIIEKRQSVAFWCNPISGHATLYWYQQILGQGPKLLIQFQNNGVVDDSQLPKDRFSAERLKGVDSTLKIQPAKLEDSAVYLCASSPFRVGGGELFFGEGSRLTVL.

The chain uses TRBV5-1 and TRBJ1-2; D is possibly TRBD1 (5 bases). Per the germline V gene, CDR1 is SGHRS and CDR2 is YFSETQ. V gave up 0 bases and J gave up 5 bases, with 8 bases separating them. The CDR3 contains 13 residues. CDR3 nucleotides: TGCGCCAGCAGCTTGGCTGGGACTTATGGCTACACCTTC. Its translation: CASSLAGTYGYTF.

This clone was detected only a few times. V is TRBV28 and J is TRBJ2-5; 9 bases are shared with TRBD2. After removal of 11 bases from V and 1 base from J, the junction contained 8 bases not matched to a gene. Looked up from germline, CDR1 is MDHEN and CDR2 is SYDVKM. The CDR3 covers 14 residues. CDR3 protein: CASSAREGQETQYF. The DNA of the CDR3 is TGTGCCTCCTCGGCGCGGGAGGGCCAAGAGACCCAGTACTTC.

This sequence joins TRBV10-3 and TRBJ1-5; D not certain. V gave up 0 bases and J gave up 2 bases, with 2 bases separating them. Germline V CDR1 and CDR2: ENHRY, SYGVKD. The CDR3 totals 13 residues. CDR3 in amino acids: CAISESGNQPQHF. CDR3 DNA sequence: TGTGCCATCAGTGAGTCTGGCAATCAGCCCCAGCATTTT.

This rearrangement joins TRBV28 to TRBJ2-1; D tentatively fits TRBD1 or TRBD2 (5 bases each). The CDR3 sequence is 12 residues long. V was cut by 6 bases and J by 6 bases, with 9 bases left in between. Germline V gene lookup returns CDR1 MDHEN and CDR2 SYDVKM. In DNA form, the CDR3 reads TGTGCCAGCAGGGGACGGGTCAATGAGCAGTTCTTC. Amino acids: CASRGRVNEQFF.

The CDR3 loop is CASSQDGAPGNQPQHF. The CDR3 coding sequence is TGCGCCAGCAGCCAAGACGGGGCCCCGGGTAATCAGCCCCAGCATTTT. J is TRBJ1-5 and V is TRBV4-3; D might be TRBD1 (5 bases). V dropped 0 bases and J dropped 4 bases, with 13 bases sitting between them. Per the germline V gene, CDR1 is LGHNA and CDR2 is YSLEER. The CDR3 runs 16 residues.

The chain joins TRBV7-6 to TRBJ2-7; D is possibly TRBD1 or TRBD2 (5 bases each). Deletions cut 1 base from V and 3 bases from J, with 16 bases between. The CDR3 covers 16 residues. Per the germline V gene, CDR1 is SGHVS and CDR2 is FNYEAQ. The chain's CDR3 is CASSLGGRGAVYEQYF. Written as DNA, the CDR3 is TGTGCCAGCAGCTTAGGGGGACGGGGAGCGGTCTACGAGCAGTACTTC.

This rearrangement joins TRBV30 to TRBJ2-3, with 8 bases that match TRBD2. After removal of 0 bases from V and 8 bases from J, the junction contained 4 bases not matched to a gene. The CDR3 extends over 13 amino acids. Per the germline V gene, CDR1 is GTSNPN and CDR2 is SVGIG (reference sequence). The CDR3 region has the DNA TGTGCCTGGAGTGTCCCGGGACTAGTTACGCAGTATTTT. It specifies CAWSVPGLVTQYF.

This clone has only a few counts. V and J are TRBV4-3 and TRBJ1-2; no reliable D call. Trimming left V 0 bases short and J 4 bases short, with 12 bases between. The CDR3 length is 15 residues. Germline CDR1 reads LGHNA; CDR2 reads YSLEER. CDR3 nucleotides: TGCGCCAGCAGCCAAGATAGTGGCCCCGCCTATGGCTACACCTTC. This gives the protein CASSQDSGPAYGYTF.

The chain combines TRBV19 with TRBJ1-1; no firm D call. The germline V and J ends were trimmed by 5 bases and 4 bases, with 5 bases remaining between them. This CDR3 spans 11 amino acids. Germline CDR1 and CDR2: LNHDA and SQIVND (reference sequence). CDR3 region: CASSWVTEAFF. The DNA for the CDR3 is TGTGCCAGTAGTTGGGTCACTGAAGCTTTCTTT.

This chain uses TRBV6-5 with TRBJ1-1; 8 nucleotides agree with TRBD1. Trimming took 6 bases from V and 1 from J; bases not matched to a gene: 4. In germline, CDR1 is MNHEY, CDR2 SVGAGI. The CDR3 totals 14 residues. Here the CDR3 reads CASRRDRRNTEAFF. In DNA form, the CDR3 reads TGTGCCAGCAGACGGGACAGGAGGAACACTGAAGCTTTCTTT.

The chain has TRBV6-1 and TRBJ2-7; 8 bases are a match to TRBD1. V dropped 6 bases and J dropped 12; count of bases not matched to a gene: 10. The CDR3 has 12 amino acids. Germline V gene data show CDR1 as MNHNS and CDR2 as SASEGT. The CDR3 nucleotides are TGTGCCAGCAGGCTTCTGGACAGGGCCGTGTACTTC. Translation: CASRLLDRAVYF.

Only one count was recorded for this clone. The CDR3: CASSQERFGDTQYF. For the CDR3, the DNA is TGCGCCAGCAGCCAGGAGAGGTTCGGAGATACGCAGTATTTT. The J gene is TRBJ2-3, the V gene TRBV4-1; the D is unclear. The germline gives CDR1 MGHRA, CDR2 YSYEKL. The ends were cut back, 3 bases at V and 5 bases at J, with 12 bases in the middle. This CDR3 is built from 14 residues.

The rearrangement uses TRBV7-3 and TRBJ1-6; possibly TRBD1 for D (5 bases). The CDR3 has 14 amino acids. V shed 3 bases and J shed 6 bases, with 9 bases lying between them. Germline V CDR1 and CDR2: SGHTA, FQGTGA. The CDR3 loop reads CASSLQGANSPLHF. The CDR3 nucleotides are TGTGCCAGCAGCTTGCAGGGTGCTAATTCACCCCTCCACTTT.

The gene calls are TRBV5-6 and TRBJ1-2; D ambiguous. The germline gives CDR1 SGHDT, CDR2 YYEEEE. V dropped 3 bases and J dropped 8 bases, with 17 bases sitting between them. This CDR3 spans 14 amino acids. The CDR3 DNA is TGTGCCAGCAGCTCTCCGGGCCACACGGGAGGCTACACCTTC. Its protein is CASSSPGHTGGYTF.

V gene TRBV2 combines with J gene TRBJ2-7; TRBD1 agrees at 7 bases. Germline CDR1 SNHLY, CDR2 FYNNEI. The CDR3 spans 13 residues. With V trimmed by 5 bases and J by 6 bases, 7 bases remained unmatched. The CDR3 loop reads CASSKGTVSEQYF. DNA for the CDR3: TGTGCCAGCAGTAAAGGGACAGTGAGCGAGCAGTACTTC.

V gene TRBV7-2 combines with J gene TRBJ1-2, with TRBD1 matching 10 bases. CDR3 length: 15 amino acids. Germline CDR1 is SGHTA and CDR2 is FQGNSA. V lost 5 bases, J lost 2 bases, and 5 bases stayed unmatched. The CDR3 coding sequence is TGTGCCAGCAGCAACGACAGGGGGCGAAACTATGGCTACACCTTC. It encodes CASSNDRGRNYGYTF.

This clone showed up just a few times. V is TRBV6-5 and J is TRBJ1-2, with D possibly TRBD1 on 5 matching bases. Germline V lookup: CDR1 MNHEY, CDR2 SVGAGI. The CDR3 is made up of 15 amino acids. Trimming stripped 6 bases from V and 3 bases from J, with 17 bases between. CDR3 in amino acids: CASSPYQGSHYGYTF. The CDR3 DNA sequence: TGTGCCAGCAGCCCTTACCAGGGATCGCACTATGGCTACACCTTC.

The sample holds a few counts of this clone. The genes are TRBV30 and TRBJ1-1, with D possibly matching TRBD1 (5 bases). The CDR3 is made up of 14 amino acids. The germline V and J ends were trimmed by 1 base and 5 bases, with 14 bases remaining between them. Germline V gene lookup returns CDR1 GTSNPN and CDR2 SVGIG (reference sequence). CDR3 bases: TGTGCCTGGAGTGAAGGGCAGGGAAGGACTGAAGCTTTCTTT. This encodes CAWSEGQGRTEAFF.

V usage is TRBV6-1 and J usage is TRBJ2-2; D unclear. CDR3 length equals 15 residues. The V gene's germline CDR1 is MNHNS and CDR2 SASEGT. V lost 10 bases, J lost 0 bases, and 15 bases lay in between. The CDR3 reads CATPLRASNTGELFF. CDR3 DNA sequence: TGTGCCACCCCCCTAAGAGCCTCGAACACCGGGGAGCTGTTTTTT.

The chain employs TRBV6-5 and TRBJ2-5; D perhaps matches TRBD1 (6 bases). Germline values: CDR1 MNHEY, CDR2 SVGAGI. This CDR3 spans 15 amino acids. V was shortened by 1 base and J by 6 bases, with 15 bases between the two germline ends. DNA for the CDR3: TGTGCCAGCAGTTACTTGGCAGGGGTAAATCAGACCCAGTACTTC. Protein product: CASSYLAGVNQTQYF.